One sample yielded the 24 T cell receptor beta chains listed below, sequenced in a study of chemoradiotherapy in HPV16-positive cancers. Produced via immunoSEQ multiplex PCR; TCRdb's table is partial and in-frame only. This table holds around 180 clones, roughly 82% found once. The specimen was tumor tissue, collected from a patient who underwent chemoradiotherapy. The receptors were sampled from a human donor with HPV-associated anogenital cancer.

The CDR3 DNA is TGTGCTAGTGGTTTGGGACTAGCGGGGTACAATGAGCAGTTCTTC. It is translated as CASGLGLAGYNEQFF. The chain recombines TRBV12-5 with TRBJ2-1, with 11 nucleotides matching TRBD2. Per germline, CDR1 LGHNT and CDR2 FRNRAP. With V trimmed by 1 base and J by 4 bases, 0 bases remained unmatched. The CDR3 has 15 residues. The full variable domain, rest sourced from reference TRBV12-5 and TRBJ2-1, is DARVTQTPRHKVTEMGQEVTMRCQPILGHNTVFWYRQTMMQGLELLAYFRNRAPLDDSGMPKDRFSAEMPDATLATLKIQPSEPRDSAVYFCASGLGLAGYNEQFFGPGTRLTVL.

The CDR3 protein is CASSLARGDEQYF. The CDR3 coding sequence is TGTGCCAGCAGCTTGGCCCGGGGCGACGAGCAGTACTTC. This sequence joins TRBV5-8 and TRBJ2-7; D could derive from TRBD1 or TRBD2 (5 bases each). CDR1 and CDR2 from the germline V gene are SGHTS and YDEGEE. V gave up 0 bases and J gave up 5 bases, with 9 bases separating them. CDR3 length equals 13 residues.

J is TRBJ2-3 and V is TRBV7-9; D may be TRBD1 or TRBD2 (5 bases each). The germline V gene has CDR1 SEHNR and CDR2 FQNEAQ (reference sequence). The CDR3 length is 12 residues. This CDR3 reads CAGGPYTDTQYF. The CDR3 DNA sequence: TGTGCTGGGGGACCATACACAGATACGCAGTATTTT.

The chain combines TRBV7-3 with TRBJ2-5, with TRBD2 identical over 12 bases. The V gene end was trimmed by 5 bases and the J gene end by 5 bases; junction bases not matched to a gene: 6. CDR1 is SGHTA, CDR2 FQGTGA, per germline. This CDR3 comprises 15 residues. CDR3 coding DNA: TGTGCCAGCAGCAATCCCCTAGCGGGGGGGGAGACCCAGTACTTC. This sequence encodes CASSNPLAGGETQYF.

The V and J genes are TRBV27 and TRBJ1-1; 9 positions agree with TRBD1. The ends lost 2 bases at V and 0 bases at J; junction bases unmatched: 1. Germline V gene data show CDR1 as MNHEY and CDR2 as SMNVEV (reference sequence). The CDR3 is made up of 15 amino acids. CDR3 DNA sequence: TGTGCCAGCAGTTTAGGGACAGGGCTGAACACTGAAGCTTTCTTT. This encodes CASSLGTGLNTEAFF.

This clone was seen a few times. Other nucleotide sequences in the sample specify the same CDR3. In DNA form, the CDR3 reads TGTGCCAGCAGTGAGAGGGAGACCCAGTACTTC. Translation: CASSERETQYF. V is TRBV2 and J is TRBJ2-5; no clear D gene. The CDR3 spans 11 residues. Trimming took off 3 bases at V and 5 bases at J, with 4 bases between the two ends. Germline V gives CDR1 SNHLY, CDR2 FYNNEI.

This CDR3 is CAWSAGDRVSGYTF. CDR3 sequence (DNA): TGTGCCTGGAGTGCGGGAGACAGGGTGAGCGGCTACACCTTC. The chain combines TRBV30 with TRBJ1-2; the match to TRBD1 covers 7 bases. The CDR3 has 14 amino acids. The germline gives CDR1 GTSNPN, CDR2 SVGIG (reference sequence). V lost 1 base, J lost 8 bases, and 10 bases stayed unmatched.

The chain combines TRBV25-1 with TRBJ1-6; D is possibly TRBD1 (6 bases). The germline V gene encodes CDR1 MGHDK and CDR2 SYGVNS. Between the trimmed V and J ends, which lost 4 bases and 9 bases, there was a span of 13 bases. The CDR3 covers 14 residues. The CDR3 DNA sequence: TGTGCCAGCAGTGTACGGGGGGGGCTTTCACCCCTCCACTTT. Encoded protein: CASSVRGGLSPLHF.

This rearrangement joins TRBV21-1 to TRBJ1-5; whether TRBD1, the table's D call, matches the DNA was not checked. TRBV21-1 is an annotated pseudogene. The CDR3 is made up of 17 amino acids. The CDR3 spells CASSKGGQGDSNQPQHF. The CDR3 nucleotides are TGTGCCAGCAGCAAAGGGGGACAGGGGGATAGCAATCAGCCCCAGCATTTT.

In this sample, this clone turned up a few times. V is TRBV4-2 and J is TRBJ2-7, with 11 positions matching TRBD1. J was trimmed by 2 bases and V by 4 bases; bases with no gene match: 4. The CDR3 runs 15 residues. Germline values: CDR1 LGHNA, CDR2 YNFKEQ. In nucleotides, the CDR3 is TGTGCCAGCAGCCGTTTGGACAGGGGGCCCTACGAGCAGTACTTC. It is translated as CASSRLDRGPYEQYF.

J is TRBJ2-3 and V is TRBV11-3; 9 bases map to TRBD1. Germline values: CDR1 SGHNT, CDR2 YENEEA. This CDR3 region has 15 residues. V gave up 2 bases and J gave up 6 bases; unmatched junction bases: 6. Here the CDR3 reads CASSLTGQGGDTQYF. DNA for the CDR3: TGTGCCAGCAGCTTAACGGGACAGGGTGGGGATACGCAGTATTTT.

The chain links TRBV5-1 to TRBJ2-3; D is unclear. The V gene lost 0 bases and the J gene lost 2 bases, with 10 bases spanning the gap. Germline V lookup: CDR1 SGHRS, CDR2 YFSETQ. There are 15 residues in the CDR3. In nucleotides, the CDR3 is TGCGCCAGCAGCTTGGAGGATGGAGCCACAGATACGCAGTATTTT. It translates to CASSLEDGATDTQYF.

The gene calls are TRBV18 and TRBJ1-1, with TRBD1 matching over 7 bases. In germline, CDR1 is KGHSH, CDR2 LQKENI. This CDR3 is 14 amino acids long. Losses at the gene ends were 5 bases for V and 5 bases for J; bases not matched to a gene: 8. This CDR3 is CASSAGTALTEAFF. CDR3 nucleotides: TGTGCCAGCTCAGCCGGGACAGCTCTAACTGAAGCTTTCTTT.

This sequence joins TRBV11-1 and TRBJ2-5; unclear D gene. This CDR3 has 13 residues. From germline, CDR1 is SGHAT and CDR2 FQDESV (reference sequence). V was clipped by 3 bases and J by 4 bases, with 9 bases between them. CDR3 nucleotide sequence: TGTGCCAGCAGCTTGGGGTTGGGAGAGACCCAGTACTTC. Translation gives CASSLGLGETQYF.

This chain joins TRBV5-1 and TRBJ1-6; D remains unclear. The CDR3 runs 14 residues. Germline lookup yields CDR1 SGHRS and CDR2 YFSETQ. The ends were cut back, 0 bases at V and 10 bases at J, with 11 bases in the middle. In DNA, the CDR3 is TGCGCCAGCAGCTTGGGGGTCGAGGACTCACCCCTCCACTTT. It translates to CASSLGVEDSPLHF.

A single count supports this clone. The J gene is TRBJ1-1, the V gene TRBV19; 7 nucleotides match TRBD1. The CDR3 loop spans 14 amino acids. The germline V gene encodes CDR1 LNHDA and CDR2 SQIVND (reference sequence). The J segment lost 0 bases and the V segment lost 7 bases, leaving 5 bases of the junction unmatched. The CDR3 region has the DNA TGTGCCAGTACCAAGGGACAGTTGAACACTGAAGCTTTCTTT. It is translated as CASTKGQLNTEAFF. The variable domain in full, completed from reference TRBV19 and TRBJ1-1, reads DGGITQSPKYLFRKEGQNVTLSCEQNLNHDAMYWYRQDPGQGLRLIYYSQIVNDFQKGDIAEGYSVSREKKESFPLTVTSAQKNPTAFYLCASTKGQLNTEAFFGQGTRLTVV.

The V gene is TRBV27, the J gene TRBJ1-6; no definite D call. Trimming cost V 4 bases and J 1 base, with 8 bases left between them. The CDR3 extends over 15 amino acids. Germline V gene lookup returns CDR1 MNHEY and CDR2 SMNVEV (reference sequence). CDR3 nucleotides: TGTGCCAGCAGTTCTGACACTTCCTATAATTCACCCCTCCACTTT. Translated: CASSSDTSYNSPLHF.

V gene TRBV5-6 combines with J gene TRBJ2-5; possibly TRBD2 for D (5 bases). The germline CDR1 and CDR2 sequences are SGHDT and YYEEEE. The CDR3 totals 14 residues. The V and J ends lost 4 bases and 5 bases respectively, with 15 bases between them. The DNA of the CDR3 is TGTGCCAGCAGCCCTCAGGACTTATCGGAGACCCAGTACTTC. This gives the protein CASSPQDLSETQYF.

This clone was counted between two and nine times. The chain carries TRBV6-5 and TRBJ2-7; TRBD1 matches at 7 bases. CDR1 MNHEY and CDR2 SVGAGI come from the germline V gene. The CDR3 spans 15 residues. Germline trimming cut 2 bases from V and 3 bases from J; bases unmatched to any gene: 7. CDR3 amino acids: CASSYEAPGGYEQYF. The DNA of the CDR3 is TGTGCCAGCAGTTACGAGGCCCCAGGGGGCTACGAGCAGTACTTC.

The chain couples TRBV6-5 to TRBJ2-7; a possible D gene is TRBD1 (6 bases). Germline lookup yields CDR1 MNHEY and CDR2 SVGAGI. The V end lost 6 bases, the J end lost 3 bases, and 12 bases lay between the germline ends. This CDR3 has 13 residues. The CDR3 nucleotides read TGTGCCAGCAGCAAAGACAGGTTCTACGAGCAGTACTTC. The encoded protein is CASSKDRFYEQYF.

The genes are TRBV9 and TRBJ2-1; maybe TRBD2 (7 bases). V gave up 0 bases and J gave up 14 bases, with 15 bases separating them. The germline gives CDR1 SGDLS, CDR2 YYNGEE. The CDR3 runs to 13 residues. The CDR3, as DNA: TGTGCCAGCAGCGTAGTTGAAGGGGGGGCCGAGTTCTTC. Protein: CASSVVEGGAEFF. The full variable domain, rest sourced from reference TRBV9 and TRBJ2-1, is DSGVTQTPKHLITATGQRVTLRCSPRSGDLSVYWYQQSLDQGLQFLIQYYNGEERAKGNILERFSAQQFPDLHSELNLSSLELGDSALYFCASSVVEGGAEFFGPGTRLTVL.

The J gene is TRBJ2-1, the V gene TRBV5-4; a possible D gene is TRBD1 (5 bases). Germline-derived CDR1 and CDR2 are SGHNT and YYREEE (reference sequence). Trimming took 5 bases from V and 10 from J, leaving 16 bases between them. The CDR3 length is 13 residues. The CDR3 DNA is TGTGCCAGCAGTCCTGGGGCAGGGTTCGAGCAGTTCTTC. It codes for CASSPGAGFEQFF. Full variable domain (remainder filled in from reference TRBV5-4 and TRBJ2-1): ETGVTQSPTHLIKTRGQQVTLRCSSQSGHNTVSWYQQALGQGPQFIFQYYREEENGRGNFPPRFSGLQFPNYSSELNVNALELDDSALYLCASSPGAGFEQFFGPGTRLTVL.

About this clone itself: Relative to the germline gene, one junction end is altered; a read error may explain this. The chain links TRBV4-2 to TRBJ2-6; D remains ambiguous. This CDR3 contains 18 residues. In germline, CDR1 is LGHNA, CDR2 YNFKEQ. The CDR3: CASSSVDKGYSRANVLIF. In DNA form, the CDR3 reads TGTGCCAGCAGCAGCGTTGACAAAGGTTACAGTCGGGCCAACGTCCTGATTTTC.

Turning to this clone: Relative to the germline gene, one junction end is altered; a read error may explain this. The CDR3 is CASSPDTGELFF. CDR3 coding DNA: TGTGCCAGCAGCCCCGACACGGGGGAGCTGTTTTTT. The chain has TRBV14 and TRBJ2-2; no reliable D call. The CDR3 consists of 12 residues. The germline V gene has CDR1 SGHDN and CDR2 FVKESK. Variable domain in full (rest from reference TRBV14 and TRBJ2-2): EAGVTQFPSHSVIEKGQTVTLRCDPISGHDNLYWYRRVMGKEIKFLLHFVKESKQDESGMPNNRFLAERTGGTYSTLKVQPAELEDSGVYFCASSPDTGELFFGEGSRLTVL.